The 28 T cell receptor beta chains below come from one sample, sequenced in a study of blood T cell repertoires in COVID-19. Clones were sequenced by immunoSEQ multiplex PCR, and TCRdb holds only the in-frame ones, with some missing. Of 260,000 or so clones in the sample, about four fifths were seen once. The sample was peripheral blood. Receptors were obtained from an elderly man with acute or convalescent COVID-19.

The chain carries TRBV27 and TRBJ1-6; D is unresolved. From germline, CDR1 is MNHEY and CDR2 SMNVEV (reference sequence). The V gene lost 5 bases and the J gene lost 7 bases, with 6 bases spanning the gap. This CDR3 has 12 residues. CDR3 residues: CASSPGNSPLHF. The CDR3, as DNA: TGTGCCAGCAGTCCGGGAAATTCACCCCTCCACTTT.

The CDR3 spells CSASYGTGYSGNTIYF. The CDR3 nucleotides are TGCAGTGCTAGTTACGGGACAGGATACTCTGGAAACACCATATATTTT. The V and J genes are TRBV20-1 and TRBJ1-3; 8 bases are a match to TRBD1. CDR1 is DFQATT, CDR2 SNEGSKA, per germline (reference sequence). The CDR3 spans 16 residues. V shed 3 bases, J shed 0 bases, and the junction held 7 bases outside the gene matches.

This chain's CDR3 is CASSIEGAYGQPQHF. Written as DNA, the CDR3 is TGTGCCAGCAGCATTGAGGGCGCGTATGGTCAGCCCCAGCATTTT. The chain uses TRBV7-9 and TRBJ1-5, with no clear D. V lost 5 bases and J 6 bases, leaving 17 bases between the germline ends. CDR3 length: 15 residues. Germline V gives CDR1 SEHNR, CDR2 FQNEAQ (reference sequence).

This rearrangement joins TRBV3-1 (or the pseudogene TRBV3-2) to TRBJ2-5, with a tentative D call TRBD1 (5 bases). V was shortened by 4 bases and J by 5 bases, with 20 bases between the two germline ends. The CDR3 runs to 16 residues. Germline V gene lookup returns CDR1 LGHDT and CDR2 YNNKEL (reference sequence). CDR3 amino acids: CASSPIRGRQGETQYF. The DNA of the CDR3 is TGTGCCAGCAGCCCTATAAGGGGCAGACAAGGGGAGACCCAGTACTTC.

The chain has TRBV3-1 (or the pseudogene TRBV3-2) and TRBJ2-3, with 7 bases that match TRBD1. V gave up 3 bases and J gave up 4 bases; unmatched junction bases: 4. The germline V gene encodes CDR1 LGHDT and CDR2 YNNKEL (reference sequence). This CDR3 has 14 residues. The CDR3 coding sequence is TGTGCCAGCAGCCAGAGAGGGGGCTCAGATACGCAGTATTTT. This codes for CASSQRGGSDTQYF.

V is TRBV5-4 and J is TRBJ2-2; TRBD2 matches at 8 bases. Germline CDR1 reads SGHNT; CDR2 reads YYREEE (reference sequence). The CDR3 has 17 residues. The junction had 9 bases not matched to a gene; V was cut back by 0 bases and J by 5 bases. The CDR3 DNA reads as TGTGCCAGCAGCTTGGGTGGAGCGGGGGACATTACCGGGGAGCTGTTTTTT. It encodes CASSLGGAGDITGELFF.

CDR3 sequence (DNA): TGTGCCAGCAGCTTAATTCCGGGACAGCAGAACACTGAAGCTTTCTTT. It codes for CASSLIPGQQNTEAFF. The rearrangement links TRBV7-9 to TRBJ1-1; 7 bases match TRBD1. Germline trimming cut 2 bases from V and 1 base from J; bases unmatched to any gene: 7. Germline V gives CDR1 SEHNR, CDR2 FQNEAQ (reference sequence). This CDR3 is built from 16 residues. Full variable domain (missing parts from reference TRBV7-9 and TRBJ1-1): DTGVSQNPRHKITKRGQNVTFRCDPISEHNRLYWYRQTLGQGPEFLTYFQNEAQLEKSRLLSDRFSAERPKGSFSTLEIQRTEQGDSAMYLCASSLIPGQQNTEAFFGQGTRLTVV.

This rearrangement joins TRBV5-1 to TRBJ1-1; 8 bases map to TRBD1. V dropped 2 bases and J dropped 5; count of bases not matched to a gene: 14. The germline CDR1 and CDR2 sequences are SGHRS and YFSETQ. The CDR3 loop spans 17 amino acids. In DNA, the CDR3 is TGCGCCAGCAGCTTAGCCGGGACAGGATCGAGTCGGACTGAAGCTTTCTTT. It translates to CASSLAGTGSSRTEAFF.

The V and J genes are TRBV4-1 and TRBJ2-7; maybe TRBD1 (5 bases). The CDR3 runs to 15 residues. The V gene lost 0 bases and the J gene lost 8 bases, with 17 bases spanning the gap. Germline V gene data show CDR1 as MGHRA and CDR2 as YSYEKL. CDR3 protein: CASSQDQAGRVKQYF. CDR3 DNA sequence: TGCGCCAGCAGCCAAGATCAGGCAGGGCGCGTCAAGCAGTACTTC.

This rearrangement joins TRBV5-1 to TRBJ1-4; 8 bases are a match to TRBD1. Germline CDR1 SGHRS, CDR2 YFSETQ. Losses at the gene ends were 0 bases for V and 5 bases for J; bases not matched to a gene: 9. The CDR3 sequence is 17 residues long. CDR3 amino acids: CASSLAPGTGTNEKLFF. The CDR3 nucleotides read TGCGCCAGCAGCTTGGCCCCCGGGACAGGTACCAATGAAAAACTGTTTTTT.

This chain's CDR3 is CASSEAGLTGTDTQYF. In DNA, the CDR3 is TGTGCCAGCAGTGAAGCGGGGCTAACAGGCACAGATACGCAGTATTTT. This rearrangement joins TRBV2 to TRBJ2-3; a weak D match, TRBD1 (5 bases). V lost 0 bases, J lost 1 base, and 11 bases lay in between. Germline V lookup: CDR1 SNHLY, CDR2 FYNNEI. The CDR3 is 16 amino acids.

This clone appeared a few times. For the CDR3, the DNA is TGTGCCAGCAGTGACGCAGGGTGGAATTCACCCCTCCACTTT. The encoded protein is CASSDAGWNSPLHF. The chain recombines TRBV2 with TRBJ1-6; possible D gene TRBD1, 5 bases. CDR3 size: 14 residues. Trimming pared 3 bases from V and 7 bases from J, leaving 10 bases between. The germline V gene has CDR1 SNHLY and CDR2 FYNNEI.

The chain has TRBV10-1 and TRBJ2-1; 8 bases fit TRBD1. Germline V CDR1 and CDR2: WNHNN, SYGVQD (reference sequence). Germline trimming cut 10 bases from V and 8 bases from J; bases unmatched to any gene: 10. This CDR3 comprises 13 residues. The CDR3: CATQTGALDEQFF. The CDR3, as DNA: TGCGCCACCCAGACAGGGGCCCTCGATGAGCAGTTCTTC.

The V and J genes are TRBV13 and TRBJ2-6, with TRBD2 matching 12 bases. The CDR3 sequence is 20 residues long. Trimming cost V 5 bases and J 0 bases; bases outside gene matches: 11. Germline CDR1 reads PRHDT; CDR2 reads FYEKMQ (reference sequence). Here the CDR3 reads CASSDKTSGSATSGANVLTF. CDR3 DNA sequence: TGTGCCAGCAGCGATAAGACTAGCGGGAGTGCTACCTCTGGGGCCAACGTCCTGACTTTC.

The genes are TRBV28 and TRBJ2-1; tentative D call: TRBD2 (6 bases). V lost 2 bases to trimming and J lost 2 bases, with 13 bases between them. Per germline, CDR1 MDHEN and CDR2 SYDVKM. This CDR3 is 16 amino acids long. The CDR3 sequence: CASSLGGAGPYNEQFF. CDR3 DNA sequence: TGTGCCAGCAGTTTAGGAGGGGCTGGCCCCTACAATGAGCAGTTCTTC.

The chain uses TRBV3-1 (or the pseudogene TRBV3-2) and TRBJ2-2, with 9 bases lining up with TRBD2. The trim removed 4 bases at V and 4 bases at J, leaving 16 bases unmatched. Germline V gene data show CDR1 as LGHDT and CDR2 as YNNKEL (reference sequence). The CDR3 is 19 residues long. The CDR3 is CASSRLDLLAGMSTGELFF. In DNA form, the CDR3 reads TGTGCCAGCAGCCGGCTGGATTTGCTAGCGGGAATGAGCACCGGGGAGCTGTTTTTT.

This clone was counted a single time. V gene TRBV3-1 (or the pseudogene TRBV3-2) combines with J gene TRBJ1-1, with 11 bases matching TRBD1. The length of the CDR3 is 17 residues. Germline-derived CDR1 and CDR2 are LGHDT and YNNKEL (reference sequence). Trimming removed 3 bases from V and 5 bases from J; junction bases left unmatched: 11. The CDR3 DNA reads TGTGCCAGCAGCCAGGGACAGGGGGGATTGGTAGGTACTGAAGCTTTCTTT. Translation gives CASSQGQGGLVGTEAFF.

The rearrangement joins TRBV27 to TRBJ2-5; D is unclear. Between the trimmed V and J ends, which lost 1 base and 5 bases, there was a span of 8 bases. CDR1 and CDR2 (germline): MNHEY, SMNVEV (reference sequence). The CDR3 contains 13 residues. CDR3: CASSLYYGETQYF. For the CDR3, the DNA is TGTGCCAGCAGTTTATACTATGGGGAGACCCAGTACTTC.

The rearrangement links TRBV19 to TRBJ2-1; possibly TRBD1 for D (5 bases). Germline V CDR1 and CDR2: LNHDA, SQIVND (reference sequence). V was cut by 6 bases and J by 14 bases, with 17 bases left in between. The CDR3 loop spans 12 amino acids. Here the CDR3 DNA reads TGTGCCAGTAGGACCAGGACACACCAGGAGTTCTTC. Its protein product is CASRTRTHQEFF.

The chain joins TRBV29-1 to TRBJ2-1, with a possible D match to TRBD2 (5 bases). The CDR3 is 16 amino acids. The germline V and J ends were trimmed by 0 bases and 0 bases, with 12 bases remaining between them. Germline assignment: CDR1 SQVTM and CDR2 ANQGSEA. The CDR3 DNA follows: TGCAGCGTTGAAGATGCTGTGAGCGGCTCCTACAATGAGCAGTTCTTC. This codes for CSVEDAVSGSYNEQFF.

The V call is TRBV7-2, the J call TRBJ1-2, with 8 bases aligning to TRBD1. CDR3 length: 13 residues. Germline loops: CDR1 SGHTA, CDR2 FQGNSA. The CDR3 coding sequence is TGTGCTACCCAGGGACAGGTGGGGTATGGCTACACCTTC. Its translation: CATQGQVGYGYTF.

The rearrangement joins TRBV5-4 to TRBJ2-5; the D gene is possibly TRBD1 (5 bases). Germline V lookup: CDR1 SGHNT, CDR2 YYREEE (reference sequence). Trimming removed 0 bases at V and 5 bases at J, with 17 bases between. The CDR3 spans 16 residues. CDR3 amino acids: CASSLGPAGSFETQYF. CDR3 DNA: TGTGCCAGCAGCTTGGGCCCGGCAGGGTCGTTCGAGACCCAGTACTTC.

This chain uses TRBV5-5 with TRBJ2-7; 7 positions match TRBD1. V trimming: 1 base; J trimming: 5 bases; junction bases outside the gene matches: 3. This CDR3 has 13 residues. Germline values: CDR1 SGHKS, CDR2 YYEKEE (reference sequence). This chain's CDR3 is CASSLRGGDEQYF. DNA of the CDR3: TGTGCCAGCAGCTTGAGAGGGGGCGACGAGCAGTACTTC.

V is TRBV6-5 and J is TRBJ2-1, with a possible D match to TRBD1 (7 bases). The germline V gene encodes CDR1 MNHEY and CDR2 SVGAGI. The CDR3 loop spans 15 amino acids. The germline V and J ends were trimmed by 6 bases and 1 base, with 13 bases remaining between them. The CDR3 region is CASRPTGRSYNEQFF. CDR3 coding DNA: TGTGCCAGCAGGCCGACAGGGAGGTCCTACAATGAGCAGTTCTTC.

The V gene is TRBV27, the J gene TRBJ2-7; TRBD2 is a possible D gene (6 bases). This CDR3 region has 15 residues. V was trimmed by 4 bases and J by 0 bases, leaving 13 bases between them. Germline loops: CDR1 MNHEY, CDR2 SMNVEV (reference sequence). The CDR3 loop is CASSSGGLGSYEQYF. DNA of the CDR3: TGTGCCAGCAGTTCTGGAGGGTTGGGCTCCTACGAGCAGTACTTC.

J is TRBJ1-6 and V is TRBV19; D unclear. The length of the CDR3 is 13 residues. The V end was cut by 3 bases, the J end by 8 bases, with 8 bases between. The germline V gene has CDR1 LNHDA and CDR2 SQIVND (reference sequence). The CDR3, as DNA: TGTGCCAGTAGTATGTACCGGGATTCACCCCTCCACTTT. This sequence encodes CASSMYRDSPLHF.

The sample holds one count of this clone. The V and J genes are TRBV5-1 and TRBJ1-1; D is ambiguous. V was shortened by 4 bases and J by 1 base, with 8 bases between the two germline ends. This CDR3 has 13 amino acids. The germline V gene encodes CDR1 SGHRS and CDR2 YFSETQ. The CDR3 protein is CASSRLGNTEAFF. CDR3 DNA: TGCGCCAGCAGCCGACTCGGGAACACTGAAGCTTTCTTT.

The V gene is TRBV7-9, the J gene TRBJ2-6, with a possible D match to TRBD1 (6 bases). The CDR3 consists of 15 residues. Germline-derived CDR1 and CDR2 are SEHNR and FQNEAQ (reference sequence). With 8 bases removed from V and 0 bases from J, the gap between germline ends came to 11 bases. The CDR3: CASHGQPSGANVLTF. CDR3 DNA: TGTGCCAGCCATGGACAGCCCTCTGGGGCCAACGTCCTGACTTTC. The variable domain in full, completed from reference TRBV7-9 and TRBJ2-6, reads DTGVSQNPRHKITKRGQNVTFRCDPISEHNRLYWYRQTLGQGPEFLTYFQNEAQLEKSRLLSDRFSAERPKGSFSTLEIQRTEQGDSAMYLCASHGQPSGANVLTFGAGSRLTVL.